The source of this TCR beta chain is a study of shared clonotypes between healthy human individuals. The CDR3 sequence is 12 residues long. Germline CDR1 reads MNHNS; CDR2 reads SASEGT. Trimming cost V 8 bases and J 5 bases, with 12 bases left between them. TCRdb's copy holds only in-frame clones and misses some; the assay was immunoSEQ multiplex PCR. Of approximately 1,000,000 clones detected, around three quarters appear once; the ten largest clones hold approximately 0.56%. This chain uses TRBV6-1 with TRBJ2-5, with D maybe TRBD2 (6 bases). This clonotype was obtained from a man between 18 and 35 years old in good health. Some clones in this sample may be carry-over from other donors' samples. Input material: memory CD4+ T cells from PBMCs. Subset: CD45RA-negative fraction. CDR3 DNA sequence: TGTGCCAGCTATGGAGGGGTGGAGACCCAGTACTTC. The encoded protein is CASYGGVETQYF.